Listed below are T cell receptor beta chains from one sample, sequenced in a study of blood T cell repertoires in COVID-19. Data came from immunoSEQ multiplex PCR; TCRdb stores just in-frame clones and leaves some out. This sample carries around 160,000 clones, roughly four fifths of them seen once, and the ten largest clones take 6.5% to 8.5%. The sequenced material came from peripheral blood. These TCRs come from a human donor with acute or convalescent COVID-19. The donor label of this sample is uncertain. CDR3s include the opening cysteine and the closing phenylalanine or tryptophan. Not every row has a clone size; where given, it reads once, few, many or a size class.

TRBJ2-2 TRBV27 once CASSSDYRGTGELFF
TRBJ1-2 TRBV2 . CASSGTTDGGYTF
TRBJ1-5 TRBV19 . CASSARTGYSNQPQHF
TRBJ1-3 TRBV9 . CASSASGASGNTIYF
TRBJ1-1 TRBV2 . CASSAGLRNTEAFF
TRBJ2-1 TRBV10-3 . CAISVVNEQFF
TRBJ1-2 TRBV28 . CASSLSGYGYTF
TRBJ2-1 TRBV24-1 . CATRGQDASNYNEQFF
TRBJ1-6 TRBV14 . CASSQTGVSPLHF
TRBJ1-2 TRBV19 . CASSFGTGTNYGYTF
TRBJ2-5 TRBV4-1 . CASSQDRAGGSPQGETQYF
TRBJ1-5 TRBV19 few CASSGTGGQPQHF
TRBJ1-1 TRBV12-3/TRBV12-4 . CASSVRISEAFF
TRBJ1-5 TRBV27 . CASSLSSNQPQHF
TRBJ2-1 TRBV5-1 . CASSLEDEQFF
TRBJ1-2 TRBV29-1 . CSVDRQGKDWDNYGYTF
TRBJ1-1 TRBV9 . CASTPTGGILNTEAFF
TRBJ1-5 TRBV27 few CASSPPGTDYNQPQHF
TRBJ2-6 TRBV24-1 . CATSTPGSGANVLTF
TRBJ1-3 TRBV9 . CASSVAAGGSGNTIYF
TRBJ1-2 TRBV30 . CAWSDEGISIGYTF
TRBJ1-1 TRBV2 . CASSRRGLTEAFF
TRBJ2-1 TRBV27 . CASSLGQPSYNEQFF